The T cell receptor (beta chain) described here comes from a study of blood T cells in healthy people across ages. The CDR3 spans 12 residues. V dropped 4 bases and J dropped 10 bases, with 8 bases sitting between them. CDR1 is MNHNS, CDR2 SASEGT, per germline. On this clonotype itself: Antigen unknown.

The authors ran a second PCR of roughly 6 to 11 cycles using a sample-barcoded 5' primer and a J-beta primer mix. TCRdb redid the calling of the 5' RACE reads with MiXCR, one entry per CDR3 protein. Among hundreds of thousands of distinct CDR3 sequences listed, under 40% were seen once. Whole-study findings and limits: TCR beta diversity per million T cells fell roughly linearly with age.

The V call is TRBV6-1, the J call TRBJ1-6; D is unresolved. The sample comprised blood. The sequence was collected from a man aged 18 to 30 in good health. The CDR3 nucleotides are TGTGCCAGCAGTGTCGCAGAATCACCCCTCCACTTT. It yields the protein CASSVAESPLHF.